What follows is one T cell receptor (beta chain) and its context. Its antigen is currently unknown. The record originates from a study of OX40 agonist ivuxolimab in advanced cancers. Regarding the study as a whole: In CD8+ T cells, expanded clones were on average more numerous than in CD4+.

Patients with autoimmune history or systemic immunosuppression were excluded. Baseline was the first blood sampling point, followed by cycle 4 day 1 and cycle 7 day 1. V gave up 0 bases and J gave up 8 bases, with 11 bases separating them. The CDR3 runs 15 residues. CDR1 and CDR2 from the germline V gene are MNHNS and SASEGT. Using immunoSEQ multiplex PCR, the repertoire was profiled, and TCRdb retains in-frame clones only, with some absent. The data contain roughly 11,000 clones, over 75% of them seen just once; the ten biggest clones take up about 14%. This sequence joins TRBV6-1 and TRBJ1-6; D not certain. This specimen consisted of CD4+ or CD8+ T cells sorted from blood, obtained in a trial of the OX40 agonist ivuxolimab. The clonotype was recovered from an adult with an advanced solid tumor such as melanoma, head and neck, liver or kidney cancer. The CDR3 spells CASSEASGDYSPLHF. CDR3 coding DNA: TGTGCCAGCAGTGAAGCCTCAGGCGATTATTCACCCCTCCACTTT.